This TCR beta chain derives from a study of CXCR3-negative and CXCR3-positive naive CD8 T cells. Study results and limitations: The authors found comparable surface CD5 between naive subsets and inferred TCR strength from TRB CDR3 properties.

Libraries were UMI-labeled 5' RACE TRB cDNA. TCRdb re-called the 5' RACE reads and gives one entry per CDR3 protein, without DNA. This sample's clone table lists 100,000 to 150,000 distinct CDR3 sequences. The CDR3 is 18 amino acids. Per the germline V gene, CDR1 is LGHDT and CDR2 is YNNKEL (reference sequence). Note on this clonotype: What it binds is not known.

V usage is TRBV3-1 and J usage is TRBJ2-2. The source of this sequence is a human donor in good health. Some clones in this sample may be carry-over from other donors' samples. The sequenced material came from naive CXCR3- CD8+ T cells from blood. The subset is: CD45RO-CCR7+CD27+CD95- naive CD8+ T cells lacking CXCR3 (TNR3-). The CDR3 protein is CASSQSTDFTSNTGELFF.